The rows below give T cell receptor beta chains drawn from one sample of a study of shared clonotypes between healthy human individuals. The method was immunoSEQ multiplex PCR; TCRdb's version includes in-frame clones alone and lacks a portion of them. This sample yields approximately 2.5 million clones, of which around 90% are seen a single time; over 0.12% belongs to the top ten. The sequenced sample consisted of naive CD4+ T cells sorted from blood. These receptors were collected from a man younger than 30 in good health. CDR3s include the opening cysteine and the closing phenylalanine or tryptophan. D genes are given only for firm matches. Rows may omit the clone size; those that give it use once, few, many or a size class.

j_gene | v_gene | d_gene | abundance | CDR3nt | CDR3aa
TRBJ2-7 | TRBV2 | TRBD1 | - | TGTGCCAGCAGTGTAACCCAATTACAGGGGGCGCGACTCGAGCAGTACTTC | CASSVTQLQGARLEQYF
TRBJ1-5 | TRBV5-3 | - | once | TGTGCCAGAAGCTTGGCCATGGGGAAGCAGCCCCAGCATTTT | CARSLAMGKQPQHF
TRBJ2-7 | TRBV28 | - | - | TGTGCCAGCAGCCTTGTACTCAGGGGCTACGAGCAGTACTTC | CASSLVLRGYEQYF
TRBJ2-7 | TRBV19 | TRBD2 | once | TGTGCCAGTAGTTTCCGGACTAGCTACTACGAGCAGTACTTC | CASSFRTSYYEQYF
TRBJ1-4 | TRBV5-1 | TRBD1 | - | TGCGCCAGCAGCGCGGCAGGGGGCAGGGAAAAACTGTTTTTT | CASSAAGGREKLFF
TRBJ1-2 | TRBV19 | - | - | TGTGCCAGTACAATGGGAGGGTACAACTATGGCTACACCTTC | CASTMGGYNYGYTF
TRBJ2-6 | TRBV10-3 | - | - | TGTGCCATCAGTGGACAGGACGGGGGGGCCAACGTCCTGACTTTC | CAISGQDGGANVLTF
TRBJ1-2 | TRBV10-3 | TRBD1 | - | TGTGCCATCAGTGATGGGGTGACAGGGGGCAGCTATGGCTACACCTTC | CAISDGVTGGSYGYTF
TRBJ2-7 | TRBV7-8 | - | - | TGTGCCAGCAGCCAGGGGCCCCAAAGCTCCTACGAGCAGTACTTC | CASSQGPQSSYEQYF
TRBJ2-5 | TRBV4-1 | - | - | TGCGCCAGCAGCCGACACAATGAAGGGGCCCAAGAGACCCAGTACTTC | CASSRHNEGAQETQYF
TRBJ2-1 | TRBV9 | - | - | TGTGCCAGCAGCCTCTACCCCCAATACAATGAGCAGTTCTTC | CASSLYPQYNEQFF
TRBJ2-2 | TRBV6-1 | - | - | TGTGCCAGCAGTGATCGGGGCAGATACATCACCGGGGAGCTGTTTTTT | CASSDRGRYITGELFF
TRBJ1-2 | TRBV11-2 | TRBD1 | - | TGTGCCAGCAGCGCAATCCCAGGGGGGGATGGCTACACCTTC | CASSAIPGGDGYTF
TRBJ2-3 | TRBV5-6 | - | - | TGTGCCAGCAGCTCCGGGACAAGAAGCACAGATACGCAGTATTTT | CASSSGTRSTDTQYF
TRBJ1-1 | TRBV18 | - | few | TGTGCCAGCTCACCACTCCAGGGATCGAACACTGAAGCTTTCTTT | CASSPLQGSNTEAFF
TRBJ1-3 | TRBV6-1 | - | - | TGTGCCAGCGACCACTCTGGAAACACCATATATTTT | CASDHSGNTIYF
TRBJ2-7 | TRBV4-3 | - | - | TGCGCCAGCAGCCGCCAAGTCTCCTACGAGCAGTACTTC | CASSRQVSYEQYF
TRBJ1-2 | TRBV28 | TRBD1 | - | TGTGCCAGCAGTTCCGGACAGGCGGTCTATGGCTACACCTTC | CASSSGQAVYGYTF
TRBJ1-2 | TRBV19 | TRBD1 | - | TGTGCCAGTACCACCTCTACAGGGGGCGGATATGGCTACACCTTC | CASTTSTGGGYGYTF
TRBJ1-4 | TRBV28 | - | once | TGTGCCAGCAGTTTAAGAGGCGCAACTAATGAAAAACTGTTTTTT | CASSLRGATNEKLFF
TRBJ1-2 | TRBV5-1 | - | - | TGCGCCAGCAGCTTGAGGGGGGATAACTATGGCTACACCTTC | CASSLRGDNYGYTF
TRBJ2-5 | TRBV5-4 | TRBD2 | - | TGTGCCAGCAGCTTGGCCATAGGTAGCGGGGTGGGGGAGACCCAGTACTTC | CASSLAIGSGVGETQYF
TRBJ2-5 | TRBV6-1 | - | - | TGTGCCAGCAGTGAGCCAGGGCTTGAGACCCAGTACTTC | CASSEPGLETQYF
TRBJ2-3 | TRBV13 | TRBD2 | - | TGTGCCAGCAGCCTACTAGCGGGGTTTAGCACAGATACGCAGTATTTT | CASSLLAGFSTDTQYF
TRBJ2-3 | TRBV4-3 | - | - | TGCGCCAGCAGCCCCGGGCCCTCTCATTTCACAGATACGCAGTATTTT | CASSPGPSHFTDTQYF
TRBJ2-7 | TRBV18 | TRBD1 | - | TGTGCCAGCTCACCGGGGACAGGCAGGGTCGAGCAGTACTTC | CASSPGTGRVEQYF
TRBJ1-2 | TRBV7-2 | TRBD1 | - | TGTGCCAGCAGCTACTCCGGGACAGGGAGCGGCTACACCTTC | CASSYSGTGSGYTF
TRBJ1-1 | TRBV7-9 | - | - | TGTGCCAGCAGCTTCCAGGCGGCGAACACTGAAGCTTTCTTT | CASSFQAANTEAFF
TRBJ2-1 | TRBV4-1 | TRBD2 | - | TGCGCCAGCAGCCAAGGTCAGGGACTAGCGGTTTCCAATGAGCAGTTCTTC | CASSQGQGLAVSNEQFF
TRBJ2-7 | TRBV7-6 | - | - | TGTGCCAGCAGCTTAGAGGGTCAGGCCTTCTACGAGCAGTACTTC | CASSLEGQAFYEQYF
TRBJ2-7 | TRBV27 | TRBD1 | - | TGTGCCAGCAGTTTCACAGGACAGGGGGCTTACGAGCAGTACTTC | CASSFTGQGAYEQYF
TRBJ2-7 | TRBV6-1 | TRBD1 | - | TGTGCCAGCAGTTGGGACAGCACCTACGAGCAGTACTTC | CASSWDSTYEQYF
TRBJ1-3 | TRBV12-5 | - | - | TGTGCTAGTGGTCCCATTACAGGAAACACCATATATTTT | CASGPITGNTIYF
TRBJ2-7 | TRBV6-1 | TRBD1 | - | TGTGCCAGCACTGCAAGGACAGGTTACGAGCAGTACTTC | CASTARTGYEQYF
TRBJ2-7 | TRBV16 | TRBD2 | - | TGTGCCAGCAGCCAATTCGGTAGCGGGGAGGGCAACGAGCAGTACTTC | CASSQFGSGEGNEQYF
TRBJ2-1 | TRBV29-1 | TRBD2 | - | TGCAGCGTTGTGCGGCTAGCGGGGGACAATGAGCAGTTCTTC | CSVVRLAGDNEQFF
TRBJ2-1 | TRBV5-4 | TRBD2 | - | TGTGCCAGCAGCCCTAAGACTAGCGGGGGGGCCGGCGAGCAGTTCTTC | CASSPKTSGGAGEQFF
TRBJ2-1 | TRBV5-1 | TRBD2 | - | TGCGCCAGCAGCCCCGTTACTAGCGCTGAGCAGTTCTTC | CASSPVTSAEQFF
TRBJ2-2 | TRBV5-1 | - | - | TGCGCCAGCAGCTTGGCCGTGGGGACCACCGGGGAGCTGTTTTTT | CASSLAVGTTGELFF
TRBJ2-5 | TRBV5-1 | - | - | TGCGCCAGCAGCCAAGAAGGAGAGACCCAGTACTTC | CASSQEGETQYF
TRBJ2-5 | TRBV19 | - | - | TGTGCCAGTAGGTCAGGCAGGGTGCAAGAGACCCAGTACTTC | CASRSGRVQETQYF
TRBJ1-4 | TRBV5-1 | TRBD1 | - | TGCGCCAGCAGCGTAGAGGACAGGCCTAATGAAAAACTGTTTTTT | CASSVEDRPNEKLFF
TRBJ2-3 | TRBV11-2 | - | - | TGTGCCAGCAGCCCTCCCTTTTTCACAGATACGCAGTATTTT | CASSPPFFTDTQYF
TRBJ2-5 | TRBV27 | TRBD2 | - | TGTGCCAGCAGTCCGCTAGCGGACCCCAGTGAGACCCAGTACTTC | CASSPLADPSETQYF
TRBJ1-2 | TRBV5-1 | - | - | TGCGCCAGCAGCGAGCAAAACTATGGCTACACCTTC | CASSEQNYGYTF
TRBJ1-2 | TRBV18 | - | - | TGTGCCAGCTCACCACCTCACTATGGCTACACCTTC | CASSPPHYGYTF
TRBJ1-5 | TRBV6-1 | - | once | TGTGCCAGCAGTGAAGCGAGGTACACAATTAGCAATCAGCCCCAGCATTTT | CASSEARYTISNQPQHF
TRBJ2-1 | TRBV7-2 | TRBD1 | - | TGTGCCAGCAGCTCTCGACAGGGAAATGAGCAGTTCTTC | CASSSRQGNEQFF
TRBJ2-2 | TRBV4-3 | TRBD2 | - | TGCGCCAGCAGCCAAGTCGAACTAGCGGCTAACACCGGGGAGCTGTTTTTT | CASSQVELAANTGELFF
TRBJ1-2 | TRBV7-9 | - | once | TGTGCCAGCAGCTACTCCGAAAGCGGAGGCTACACCTTC | CASSYSESGGYTF
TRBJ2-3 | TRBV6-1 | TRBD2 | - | TGTGCCAGCACTGATTGGGGGGGAAGCACAGATACGCAGTATTTT | CASTDWGGSTDTQYF
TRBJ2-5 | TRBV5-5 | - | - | TGTGCCAGCAGCTTTCCGGGGCTTCAAGAGACCCAGTACTTC | CASSFPGLQETQYF
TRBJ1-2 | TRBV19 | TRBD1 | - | TGTGCCAGTAGTATGAGATTGAGGGGGCTGGATGGCTACACCTTC | CASSMRLRGLDGYTF
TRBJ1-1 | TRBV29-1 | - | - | TGCAGCGCTGGGGAGGTGTTGAACACTGAAGCTTTCTTT | CSAGEVLNTEAFF
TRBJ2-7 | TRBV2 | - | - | TGTGCCAGCAGTGAGTACCCCTACGAGCAGTACTTC | CASSEYPYEQYF
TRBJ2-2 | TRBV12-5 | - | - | TGTGCTAGTGGTTTGGACACCGGGGAGCTGTTTTTT | CASGLDTGELFF
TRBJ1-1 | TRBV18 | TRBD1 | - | TGTGCCAGCTCACCACAGGGGACAGACTATGAAGCTTTCTTT | CASSPQGTDYEAFF
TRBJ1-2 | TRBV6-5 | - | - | TGTGCCAGCAGTTACTCCCTGGGGAATGGCTACACCTTC | CASSYSLGNGYTF
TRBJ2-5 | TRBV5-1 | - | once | TGCGCCAGCAGCTTCACAGGTGCGGTCTCGGAGACCCAGTACTTC | CASSFTGAVSETQYF
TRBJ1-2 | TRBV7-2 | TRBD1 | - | TGTGCCAGCAGCCCCGGGACAGGGTATTATGGCTACACCTTC | CASSPGTGYYGYTF